This entry lists 5 T cell receptor beta chains sequenced from one sample in a study of OX40 agonist ivuxolimab in advanced cancers. The method was immunoSEQ multiplex PCR; TCRdb's version includes in-frame clones alone and lacks a portion of them. Among some 11,000 clones listed, less than 80% were seen once. The sample here was CD4+ or CD8+ T cells sorted from blood, taken in a trial of the OX40 agonist ivuxolimab. The receptors were gathered from an adult with an advanced solid tumor such as melanoma, head and neck, liver or kidney cancer.

V and J are TRBV7-3 and TRBJ2-1; no clear D gene. Germline V gives CDR1 SGHTA, CDR2 FQGTGA. Trimming stripped 3 bases from V and 5 bases from J, with 5 bases between. The CDR3 runs to 12 residues. Written as DNA, the CDR3 is TGTGCCAGCAGCTTTAGTAACAATGAGCAGTTCTTC. Its protein product is CASSFSNNEQFF.

The chain carries TRBV7-8 and TRBJ1-5; D perhaps matches TRBD1 (5 bases). Germline CDR1 reads SGHVS; CDR2 reads FQNEAQ. V lost 4 bases and J lost 2, with 15 bases in between. The CDR3 contains 16 residues. CDR3 in amino acids: CASSSYQGKGNQPQHF. In DNA, the CDR3 is TGTGCCAGCAGCTCCTACCAGGGTAAGGGCAATCAGCCCCAGCATTTT.

This chain links TRBV11-2 with TRBJ2-7; 7 nucleotides align to TRBD2. J lost 5 bases, V lost 1 base, and 8 bases had no gene match. Germline CDR1 is SGHAT and CDR2 is FQNNGV. The CDR3 length is 15 residues. In DNA, the CDR3 is TGTGCCAGCAGCTTAGCGGGCGGGAGCGCTGACGAGCAGTACTTC. Encoded protein: CASSLAGGSADEQYF.

The rearrangement joins TRBV19 to TRBJ1-1; D is perhaps TRBD1 (5 bases). Germline lookup yields CDR1 LNHDA and CDR2 SQIVND (reference sequence). V lost 5 bases, J lost 1 base, and 8 bases lay in between. This CDR3 spans 13 amino acids. The CDR3 here is CASSLGPNTEAFF. For the CDR3, the DNA is TGTGCCAGTAGTTTGGGGCCGAACACTGAAGCTTTCTTT.

This clone appeared a few times. The chain recombines TRBV7-2 with TRBJ2-7; a possible D gene is TRBD2 (6 bases). V lost 4 bases and J lost 6, with 19 bases in between. CDR1 SGHTA and CDR2 FQGNSA come from the germline V gene. This CDR3 comprises 15 residues. CDR3 residues: CASSSTRLGALEQYF. DNA of the CDR3: TGTGCCAGCAGCTCAACGAGACTAGGGGCCCTCGAGCAGTACTTC.